Listed below are T cell receptor beta chains from one sample, sequenced in a study of T cells after somatic rescue of genetic block. Profiling relied on immunoSEQ multiplex PCR, and the TCRdb table lists in-frame clones only, not all of them. Among 70,000 to 95,000 clones, 85% to 90% were seen once, and the ten largest hold 1.5% to 2%. Material: peripheral blood mononuclear cells (PBMCs). Receptor source: a woman aged 18-30 years. Each CDR3 is given without its conserved first and last residue.

j_gene | v_gene | CDR3aa
TRBJ1-2 | TRBV4-2 | ASSPGPTAMNYGYT
TRBJ1-2 | TRBV28 | ASSPSRDGYT
TRBJ1-2 | TRBV10-3 | AISDEANYGYT
TRBJ1-2 | TRBV18 | ASSPPTVLGGYT
TRBJ1-5 | TRBV27 | ASSLGGTDQPQH
TRBJ2-5 | TRBV19 | ASSPRERAETQY
TRBJ1-1 | TRBV5-6 | ASSLVRAWNTEAF
TRBJ1-4 | TRBV4-3 | ASSQQGANEKLF
TRBJ2-3 | TRBV30 | AWSRTPSATKPDTQY
TRBJ2-7 | TRBV29-1 | SVRTAPGLEQY
TRBJ2-1 | TRBV29-1 | SVAGTPGGDEQF
TRBJ2-7 | TRBV10-2 | ASGTSGAYEQY
TRBJ1-2 | TRBV4-1 | ASSQEAGRISYGYT
TRBJ2-7 | TRBV11-3 | ASSLRLAGGDEQY
TRBJ2-1 | TRBV7-6 | ASRRTSMSEQF
TRBJ1-1 | TRBV6-6 | ASSSLTGGTEAF
TRBJ2-1 | TRBV2 | ASTPGHDRAGEQF
TRBJ2-1 | TRBV7-9 | ASSGVRGSSYNEQF
TRBJ2-2 | TRBV18 | ASSPGQGNGELF
TRBJ1-1 | TRBV7-8 | ASSLVKGNTEAF
TRBJ2-1 | TRBV6-1 | ASSEMGGDSLYNEQF
TRBJ1-4 | TRBV4-3 | ASSQTPGQGGEKLF
TRBJ1-1 | TRBV4-1 | ASSQGLQGLDTEAF
TRBJ1-1 | TRBV7-3 | ASSQQSHTEAF
TRBJ1-5 | TRBV27 | ASSSLNQPQH
TRBJ1-1 | TRBV30 | AWSVWGGSNTEAF
TRBJ2-5 | TRBV5-6 | ASSFSRGEETQY
TRBJ2-1 | TRBV7-9 | ASSLGSGWSSYNEQF
TRBJ1-5 | TRBV2 | ASADSERPQH
TRBJ2-7 | TRBV5-5 | ASSLAVRGPWEQY
TRBJ2-1 | TRBV7-8 | ASHGQYNEQF